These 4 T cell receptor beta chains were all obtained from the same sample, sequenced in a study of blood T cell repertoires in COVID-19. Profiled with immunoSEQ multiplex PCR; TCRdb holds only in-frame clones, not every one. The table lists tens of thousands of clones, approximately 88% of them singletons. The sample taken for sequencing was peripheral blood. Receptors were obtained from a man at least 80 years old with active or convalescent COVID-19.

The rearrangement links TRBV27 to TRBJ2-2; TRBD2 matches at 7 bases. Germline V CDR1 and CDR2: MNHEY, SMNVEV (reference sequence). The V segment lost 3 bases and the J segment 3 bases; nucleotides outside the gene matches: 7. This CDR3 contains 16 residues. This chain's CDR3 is CASSFFKREYTGELFF. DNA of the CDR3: TGTGCCAGCAGTTTTTTTAAGCGGGAATACACCGGGGAGCTGTTTTTT.

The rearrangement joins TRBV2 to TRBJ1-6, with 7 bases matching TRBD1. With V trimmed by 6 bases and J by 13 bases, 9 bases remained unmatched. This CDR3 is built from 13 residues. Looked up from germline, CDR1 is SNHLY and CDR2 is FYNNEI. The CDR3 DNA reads TGTGCCAGCAGGGATGACAGGGTGGTTCCCCTCCACTTT. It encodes CASRDDRVVPLHF.

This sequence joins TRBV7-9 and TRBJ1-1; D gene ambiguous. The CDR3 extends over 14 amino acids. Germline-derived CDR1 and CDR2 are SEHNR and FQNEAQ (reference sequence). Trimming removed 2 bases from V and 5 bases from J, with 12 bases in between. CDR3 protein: CASSLIRRGTEAFF. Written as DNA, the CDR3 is TGTGCCAGCAGCTTAATCAGGAGAGGGACTGAAGCTTTCTTT.

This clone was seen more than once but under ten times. The CDR3 DNA reads TGTGCCAGCAGCCAAGCCGGGTGGGGGGGAACTGAAGCTTTCTTT. Its protein product is CASSQAGWGGTEAFF. The genes are TRBV4-2 and TRBJ1-1; D is perhaps TRBD1 (5 bases). In germline, CDR1 is LGHNA, CDR2 YNFKEQ. This CDR3 comprises 15 residues. The V end lost 1 base, the J end lost 5 bases, and 14 bases lay between the germline ends.